A selection of T cell receptor beta chains follows, all from one sample in a study of cytomegalovirus exposure and HLA in healthy donors. Here immunoSEQ multiplex PCR was the method, and the copy in TCRdb shows in-frame clones only, minus some. In the table there are more than 150,000 clones, about 85% of which are singletons. Sequencing was carried out using PBMCs. These receptors were obtained from a middle-aged man in good health and CMV-seropositive. Each CDR3 is given with its conserved first and last residue. A D gene is named only where the DNA matches it firmly. Rows give clone size only sometimes, using once, few, many, or a class for an expanded clone.

-,TRBJ1-3,TRBV7-9,TRBD1,TGTGCCAGCAGCTTAAGGCCAGGGGGGAGCAACACCATATATTTT,CASSLRPGGSNTIYF
once,TRBJ1-4,TRBV11-2,-,TGTGCCAGCAGTCTTGGACTCTTTACTAATGAAAAACTGTTTTTT,CASSLGLFTNEKLFF
-,TRBJ2-7,TRBV27,-,TGTGCCAGCAGCGTATCTTCAGGCACCTACGAGCAGTACTTC,CASSVSSGTYEQYF
few,TRBJ1-1,TRBV4-1,TRBD1,TGCGCCAGCAGCCAAGATGGTACAGGGGGAATGAACACTGAAGCTTTCTTT,CASSQDGTGGMNTEAFF
-,TRBJ1-2,TRBV7-8,TRBD1,TGTGCCAGCAGCTTCGCAGGGGGCGGCTACACCTTC,CASSFAGGGYTF
-,TRBJ2-3,TRBV11-3,-,TGTGCCAGCAGCTTTTCGTCAGATACGCAGTATTTT,CASSFSSDTQYF
-,TRBJ2-3,TRBV9,TRBD2,TGTGCCAGCAGCGTAGGAGTAGCGGGGGGCACAGATACGCAGTATTTT,CASSVGVAGGTDTQYF
-,TRBJ1-3,TRBV7-2,-,TGTGCCAGCAGCTTAGCGGAGAGGAAGGGAGAAAACACCATATATTTT,CASSLAERKGENTIYF
once,TRBJ2-5,TRBV5-1,-,TGCGCCAGCAGCTTCGGGACAAACCAGCGAGAGACCCAGTACTTC,CASSFGTNQRETQYF
few,TRBJ1-2,TRBV5-4,TRBD1,TGTGCCAGCAGCTTGGCCTTGACAGGGAGCTATGGCTACACCTTC,CASSLALTGSYGYTF
-,TRBJ2-1,TRBV9,-,TGTGCCAGCAGCGTCCAGCGGGCTTCCAATGAGCAGTTCTTC,CASSVQRASNEQFF
few,TRBJ2-2,TRBV4-1,-,TGCGCCAGCAGCCCCAGGCCCACGACCGGGGAGCTGTTTTTT,CASSPRPTTGELFF
-,TRBJ2-2,TRBV6-4,TRBD1,TGTGCCAGCAGTGCGGGACAGCCCGGGACCGGGGAGCTGTTTTTT,CASSAGQPGTGELFF
-,TRBJ1-1,TRBV6-6,-,TGTGCCAGCAGTTACCGGAACACTGAAGCTTTCTTT,CASSYRNTEAFF
few,TRBJ1-2,TRBV11-2,-,TGTGCCAGCAGCTTTACAGGGATTGGCTACACCTTC,CASSFTGIGYTF
-,TRBJ2-5,TRBV2,-,TGTGCCAGCAGTGAAGCTCGGGGGATCCAAGAGACCCAGTACTTC,CASSEARGIQETQYF
-,TRBJ2-7,TRBV5-4,TRBD2,TGTGCCAGCAGCGGCGGGGGAGATGGAAAGGAGCAGTACTTC,CASSGGGDGKEQYF
-,TRBJ2-3,TRBV30,TRBD1,TGTGCCTGGAGTTACCCCGGGACAGGGGATGCTGCGCAGTATTTT,CAWSYPGTGDAAQYF
once,TRBJ2-1,TRBV5-1,TRBD2,TGCGCCAGCAGCCCCCTTGGAAGCGGGGGACTCTACAATGAGCAGTTCTTC,CASSPLGSGGLYNEQFF
few,TRBJ1-5,TRBV2,-,TGTGCCAGCAGTGCCCTTCGTAGCAATCAGCCCCAGCATTTT,CASSALRSNQPQHF
-,TRBJ2-3,TRBV6-6,TRBD2,TGTGCCAGCCTCTCCAGCGGGGGTCCAGATACGCAGTATTTT,CASLSSGGPDTQYF
once,TRBJ2-1,TRBV11-3,TRBD1,TGTGCCAGCAGCAGCAGGGGGACCTCGGACAATGAGCAGTTCTTC,CASSSRGTSDNEQFF
-,TRBJ1-1,TRBV7-9,-,TGTGCCAGCAGCCACAAATCAGGGCTGAACACTGAAGCTTTCTTT,CASSHKSGLNTEAFF
-,TRBJ1-1,TRBV18,TRBD1,TGTGCCAGCTCAATCAGGACAGGTGGGGCAAACACTGAAGCTTTCTTT,CASSIRTGGANTEAFF
-,TRBJ1-2,TRBV28,-,TGTGCCAGCAGTTTCCAGGGGCCGAACTATGGCTACACCTTC,CASSFQGPNYGYTF
-,TRBJ2-1,TRBV27,-,TGTGCCAGCAGGACCGGGAGTTACAATGAGCAGTTCTTC,CASRTGSYNEQFF
-,TRBJ2-7,TRBV5-1,TRBD2,TGCGCCAGCAGCTTGGTGCTAGCGGGACGTATCGAGCAGTACTTC,CASSLVLAGRIEQYF